Presented here are 28 T cell receptor beta chains from one specimen sequenced in a study of shared clonotypes between healthy human individuals. Method: immunoSEQ multiplex PCR; TCRdb's copy keeps in-frame clones and lacks some. The table lists around 940,000 clones, 76% of them singletons, with approximately 1.5% in the top ten. Specimen: memory CD4+ T cells sorted from blood. Subset given: CD45RA-negative fraction. These receptors all come from a man between 18 and 35 years old in good health.

The chain combines TRBV9 with TRBJ2-1; D remains unclear. Germline V CDR1 and CDR2: SGDLS, YYNGEE. This CDR3 has 15 residues. Trimming cost V 2 bases and J 7 bases, with 16 bases left between them. CDR3 sequence: CASSVHVGLGNEQFF. DNA for the CDR3: TGTGCCAGCAGCGTTCACGTGGGATTGGGGAATGAGCAGTTCTTC. The variable domain in full, completed from reference TRBV9 and TRBJ2-1, reads DSGVTQTPKHLITATGQRVTLRCSPRSGDLSVYWYQQSLDQGLQFLIQYYNGEERAKGNILERFSAQQFPDLHSELNLSSLELGDSALYFCASSVHVGLGNEQFFGPGTRLTVL.

This clone has more than one count but fewer than ten. V and J are TRBV7-9 and TRBJ2-7; D unresolved. The V and J ends lost 4 bases and 1 base respectively, with 5 bases between them. Germline lookup yields CDR1 SEHNR and CDR2 FQNEAQ (reference sequence). The CDR3 contains 12 residues. In DNA form, the CDR3 reads TGTGCCAGCAGCTCACTGTCCTACGAGCAGTACTTC. Translating gives CASSSLSYEQYF.

About this clone: Sequence at one end of the junction differs from germline and may be a read error. This chain links TRBV15 with TRBJ1-2, with TRBD1 identical over 8 bases. The CDR3 sequence is 13 residues long. CDR1 is LNHNV, CDR2 YYDKDF, per germline (reference sequence). As DNA, the CDR3 is TGTGCCACCAGCACCGGACAGGGCTATAGTCGCGCCTTC. This sequence encodes CATSTGQGYSRAF.

This clone was observed a handful of times. V and J are TRBV4-1 and TRBJ2-7; 8 bases are shared with TRBD1. CDR1 is MGHRA and CDR2 is YSYEKL in the germline V gene. This CDR3 comprises 18 residues. The ends lost 4 bases at V and 0 bases at J; junction bases unmatched: 14. CDR3 loop: CASSPTPTGTGGSYEQYF. Written as DNA, the CDR3 is TGCGCCAGCAGCCCGACCCCAACCGGGACAGGCGGCTCCTACGAGCAGTACTTC.

The rearrangement joins TRBV5-4 to TRBJ1-2; D possibly corresponds to TRBD1 (6 bases). Germline V lookup: CDR1 SGHNT, CDR2 YYREEE (reference sequence). V was cut by 4 bases and J by 8 bases, with 18 bases left in between. There are 14 residues in the CDR3. This chain's CDR3 is CASSLGGGEVGYTF. CDR3 sequence (DNA): TGTGCCAGCAGCCTAGGCGGGGGCGAGGTCGGCTACACCTTC.

The chain uses TRBV2 and TRBJ2-5; 8 nucleotides match TRBD2. The V and J ends lost 1 base and 9 bases, in that order; junction bases with no gene match: 4. CDR1 and CDR2 (germline): SNHLY, FYNNEI. CDR3 length: 13 residues. CDR3 sequence reads: CASSEETGGSQYF. For the CDR3, the DNA is TGTGCCAGCAGTGAAGAGACGGGGGGGTCCCAGTACTTC.

The chain has TRBV28 and TRBJ1-3; D is unresolved. The CDR3 contains 16 residues. Trimming left V 3 bases short and J 0 bases short, with 12 bases between. The germline CDR1 and CDR2 sequences are MDHEN and SYDVKM. CDR3 protein: CASSFRRPGSGNTIYF. The CDR3 nucleotides are TGTGCCAGCAGTTTCCGCAGACCCGGCTCTGGAAACACCATATATTTT.

This clone has a single count. J is TRBJ2-7 and V is TRBV11-2; 7 bases agree with TRBD1. The CDR3 covers 15 residues. Per the germline V gene, CDR1 is SGHAT and CDR2 is FQNNGV. J was trimmed by 5 bases and V by 7 bases; bases with no gene match: 14. The CDR3 nucleotides read TGTGCCAGCACCCGTTTTGTGACAGGGACCCACGAGCAGTACTTC. This gives the protein CASTRFVTGTHEQYF.

The chain combines TRBV4-1 with TRBJ2-7; TRBD1 is a possible D gene (5 bases). The length of the CDR3 is 16 residues. V lost 0 bases to trimming and J lost 2 bases, with 14 bases between them. In germline, CDR1 is MGHRA, CDR2 YSYEKL. The DNA of the CDR3 is TGCGCCAGCAGCCAAGATTGGACATCACTAACCTACGAGCAGTACTTC. This sequence encodes CASSQDWTSLTYEQYF.

V is TRBV10-1 and J is TRBJ2-7; D is possibly TRBD2 (5 bases). CDR1 and CDR2 (germline): WNHNN, SYGVQD (reference sequence). V was cut by 2 bases and J by 7 bases, with 12 bases left in between. The CDR3 totals 13 residues. The CDR3 DNA reads TGCGCCAGCAGTGAGAGGTTGACGGGGGAGCAGTACTTC. Translating gives CASSERLTGEQYF.

The gene calls are TRBV5-1 and TRBJ1-5; tentatively, D is TRBD1 (5 bases). Trimming took 4 bases from V and 2 from J, leaving 13 bases between them. The CDR3 totals 15 residues. CDR1 and CDR2 from the germline V gene are SGHRS and YFSETQ. CDR3 region: CASSPSGPGNQPQHF. The CDR3 bases are TGCGCCAGCAGCCCATCGGGACCGGGCAATCAGCCCCAGCATTTT. The entire variable domain, with the rest obtained from reference TRBV5-1 and TRBJ1-5, is as follows: KAGVTQTPRYLIKTRGQQVTLSCSPISGHRSVSWYQQTPGQGLQFLFEYFSETQRNKGNFPGRFSGRQFSNSRSEMNVSTLELGDSALYLCASSPSGPGNQPQHFGDGTRLSIL.

The V and J genes are TRBV11-2 and TRBJ2-3; no clear D gene. V was cut by 0 bases and J by 4 bases, with 8 bases left in between. This CDR3 is 14 amino acids long. Germline V lookup: CDR1 SGHAT, CDR2 FQNNGV. CDR3 sequence (DNA): TGTGCCAGCAGCTTAGAGGGTAATGCAGATACGCAGTATTTT. It yields the protein CASSLEGNADTQYF.

The chain has TRBV29-1 and TRBJ2-7; 10 nucleotides agree with TRBD2. The CDR3 covers 15 residues. After removal of 7 bases from V and 2 bases from J, the junction contained 11 bases not matched to a gene. Germline CDR1 is SQVTM and CDR2 is ANQGSEA. This CDR3 reads CSGARGSGGTYEQYF. CDR3 DNA sequence: TGCAGCGGGGCCCGGGGTAGCGGGGGGACCTACGAGCAGTACTTC.

This clone was counted only a few times. This chain uses TRBV27 with TRBJ2-7; 11 nucleotides line up with TRBD2. Per germline, CDR1 MNHEY and CDR2 SMNVEV (reference sequence). CDR3 length: 16 amino acids. V trimming: 7 bases; J trimming: 0 bases; junction bases outside the gene matches: 8. The CDR3 reads CASTLSGRVPSYEQYF. DNA for the CDR3: TGTGCCAGCACTCTTAGCGGGAGGGTACCCTCCTACGAGCAGTACTTC.

CDR3 nucleotide sequence: TGTGCCAGCAAAATGGGCACAGCATCACTCAATCAGCCCCAGCATTTT. Amino acids: CASKMGTASLNQPQHF. The V gene is TRBV28, the J gene TRBJ1-5; D remains ambiguous. Germline V gives CDR1 MDHEN, CDR2 SYDVKM. The CDR3 covers 16 residues. With 7 bases removed from V and 3 bases from J, the gap between germline ends came to 19 bases.

The chain joins TRBV6-1 to TRBJ1-4, with D tentatively TRBD1 (6 bases). The CDR3 loop spans 15 amino acids. CDR1 MNHNS and CDR2 SASEGT come from the germline V gene. Between the trimmed V and J ends, which lost 6 bases and 3 bases, there was a span of 14 bases. The CDR3 bases are TGTGCCAGCAGCGAGGGGGATGGGGCTAATGAAAAACTGTTTTTT. Translation gives CASSEGDGANEKLFF.

The chain is built from TRBV4-1 and TRBJ2-1; D call uncertain. V was clipped by 3 bases and J by 2 bases, with 14 bases between them. Germline values: CDR1 MGHRA, CDR2 YSYEKL. The CDR3 sequence is 16 residues long. The CDR3 protein is CASSHRALKAYNEQFF. The CDR3 DNA reads TGCGCCAGCAGCCACCGGGCCCTCAAGGCCTACAATGAGCAGTTCTTC.

A remark on this clone: At the DNA level, this CDR3 is encoded by other sequences in the same sample as well. V and J are TRBV19 and TRBJ2-2, with 8 bases lining up with TRBD2. V lost 5 bases to trimming and J lost 4 bases; unmatched junction nucleotides: 3. The CDR3 extends over 14 amino acids. Germline V lookup: CDR1 LNHDA, CDR2 SQIVND (reference sequence). Here the CDR3 DNA reads TGTGCCAGTAGTGGACTAGCAGGCACCGGGGAGCTGTTTTTT. It is translated as CASSGLAGTGELFF.

J is TRBJ2-3 and V is TRBV4-3; TRBD1 aligns across 8 bases. The CDR3 has 16 residues. V was clipped by 0 bases and J by 2 bases; unmatched bases: 4. Per the germline V gene, CDR1 is LGHNA and CDR2 is YSLEER. The CDR3 DNA reads as TGCGCCAGCAGCCAAGATACAGGGGGGACCACAGATACGCAGTATTTT. Protein: CASSQDTGGTTDTQYF.

The chain employs TRBV5-6 and TRBJ1-2, with 10 bases identical to TRBD1. V lost 4 bases, J lost 7 bases, and 7 bases stayed unmatched. The V gene's germline CDR1 is SGHDT and CDR2 YYEEEE. This CDR3 region has 14 residues. The CDR3 DNA sequence: TGTGCCAGCAGCCCGGCCGGGACAGGGGTTGGCTACACCTTC. Amino acids: CASSPAGTGVGYTF.

The chain recombines TRBV6-1 with TRBJ2-7, with D possibly matching TRBD2 (5 bases). The CDR3 sequence is 13 residues long. V was trimmed by 8 bases and J by 5 bases, leaving 16 bases between them. Looked up from germline, CDR1 is MNHNS and CDR2 is SASEGT. DNA for the CDR3: TGTGCCAGCGGGGAGTGGCAGACGGACGAGCAGTACTTC. It codes for CASGEWQTDEQYF.

Concerning this clone itself: With only one base between it and a far larger clone, this is likely a read error. The chain couples TRBV2 to TRBJ2-3; 12 bases match TRBD2. Germline CDR1 is SNHLY and CDR2 is FYNNEI. J gave up 3 bases and V 5 bases, and 3 bases lay outside the gene matches. The CDR3 runs to 15 residues. The CDR3 coding sequence is TGTGCCAGCAGTCGAGGACTAGCGGGGACAGATACGCAGTATTTT. Translating it yields CASSRGLAGTDTQYF.

The chain joins TRBV5-1 to TRBJ1-4; D is uncertain. V was clipped by 4 bases and J by 3 bases, with 13 bases between them. CDR1 SGHRS and CDR2 YFSETQ come from the germline V gene. The CDR3 has 15 amino acids. The CDR3 here is CASSRMGDSNEKLFF. CDR3 in DNA: TGCGCCAGCAGCAGAATGGGCGACTCTAATGAAAAACTGTTTTTT. The variable domain in full, with the rest retrieved from reference TRBV5-1 and TRBJ1-4, is KAGVTQTPRYLIKTRGQQVTLSCSPISGHRSVSWYQQTPGQGLQFLFEYFSETQRNKGNFPGRFSGRQFSNSRSEMNVSTLELGDSALYLCASSRMGDSNEKLFFGSGTQLSVL.

The chain uses TRBV29-1 and TRBJ2-7, with no clear D. In germline, CDR1 is SQVTM, CDR2 ANQGSEA. The CDR3 has 12 residues. Trimming took off 6 bases at V and 0 bases at J, with 9 bases between the two ends. CDR3 amino acids: CSVSWTSYEQYF. CDR3 nucleotides: TGCAGCGTGAGCTGGACCTCCTACGAGCAGTACTTC.

Written as DNA, the CDR3 is TGTGCCATCAGTGAGTCCGCAGGGAGCTTCTCCTACGAGCAGTACTTC. The encoded protein is CAISESAGSFSYEQYF. The chain is built from TRBV10-3 and TRBJ2-7, with D tentatively TRBD1 or TRBD2 (5 bases each). V lost 0 bases and J 0 bases, leaving 12 bases between the germline ends. CDR1 and CDR2 (germline): ENHRY, SYGVKD. This CDR3 is built from 16 residues.

This clone appeared once. The CDR3 spells CSVELTLRGTGELFF. The CDR3 DNA is TGCAGCGTTGAATTAACCCTCAGGGGCACCGGGGAGCTGTTTTTT. The V call is TRBV29-1, the J call TRBJ2-2; D possibly corresponds to TRBD1 (6 bases). The CDR3 totals 15 residues. V shed 2 bases and J shed 4 bases, with 14 bases lying between them. Germline assignment: CDR1 SQVTM and CDR2 ANQGSEA.

V is TRBV5-6 and J is TRBJ1-2; D uncertain. The germline gives CDR1 SGHDT, CDR2 YYEEEE. V was trimmed by 4 bases and J by 4 bases, leaving 14 bases between them. CDR3 length: 14 amino acids. CDR3 in DNA: TGTGCCAGCAGCCCCGGGAAGGGCACCTATGGCTACACCTTC. Its protein product is CASSPGKGTYGYTF.

V gene TRBV6-5 combines with J gene TRBJ2-1, with 11 nucleotides matching TRBD2. This CDR3 comprises 15 residues. The germline V gene has CDR1 MNHEY and CDR2 SVGAGI. The ends lost 4 bases at V and 8 bases at J; junction bases unmatched: 7. The CDR3 loop is CASSSGLAAWYEQFF. The CDR3 region has the DNA TGTGCCAGCAGTTCGGGACTAGCGGCTTGGTATGAGCAGTTCTTC.